The 22 T cell receptor beta chains below come from one sample, sequenced in a study of OX40 agonist ivuxolimab in advanced cancers. Libraries were prepared by immunoSEQ multiplex PCR; TCRdb keeps only in-frame clonotypes and omits some of them. Seen here are more than 15,000 clones, over 75% observed once, and the top ten hold roughly 24%. The sequenced sample was CD4+ or CD8+ T cells sorted from blood, obtained in a trial of the OX40 agonist ivuxolimab. The receptors come from an adult with an advanced solid tumor such as melanoma, head and neck, liver or kidney cancer.

The rearrangement uses TRBV28 and TRBJ1-4; a possible D gene is TRBD1 (6 bases). CDR3 size: 15 residues. V was trimmed by 5 bases and J by 7 bases, leaving 17 bases between them. Germline V gives CDR1 MDHEN, CDR2 SYDVKM. The CDR3 DNA is TGTGCCAGCAGTCCCTGGACAGAAAGGACTGAAAAACTGTTTTTT. Residues: CASSPWTERTEKLFF.

The chain employs TRBV6-6 and TRBJ2-7, with D tentatively TRBD2 (5 bases). The CDR3 contains 16 residues. Trimming removed 8 bases from V and 4 bases from J, with 24 bases in between. In germline, CDR1 is MNHNY, CDR2 SVGAGI (reference sequence). The CDR3 region has the DNA TGTGCCAGCTATGGTCCGCGGGTACCGAATACGTACGAGCAGTACTTC. The encoded protein is CASYGPRVPNTYEQYF.

This clone was counted once. The chain employs TRBV7-6 and TRBJ2-2; 9 bases are shared with TRBD1. J was trimmed by 4 bases and V by 4 bases; bases with no gene match: 4. Germline V lookup: CDR1 SGHVS, CDR2 FNYEAQ. This CDR3 contains 15 residues. CDR3 protein: CASSYRGHGTGELFF. The DNA of the CDR3 is TGTGCCAGCAGCTACAGGGGGCACGGCACCGGGGAGCTGTTTTTT.

The chain couples TRBV7-3 to TRBJ1-1, with D unresolved. Germline V lookup: CDR1 SGHTA, CDR2 FQGTGA. V lost 1 base to trimming and J lost 1 base, with 4 bases between them. The CDR3 covers 13 residues. This chain's CDR3 is CASSLNRNTEAFF. The CDR3 DNA sequence: TGTGCCAGCAGCTTAAACAGGAACACTGAAGCTTTCTTT.

This clone was counted once. This rearrangement joins TRBV15 to TRBJ2-7, with 7 positions matching TRBD1. This CDR3 has 15 amino acids. The trim removed 0 bases at V and 5 bases at J, leaving 7 bases unmatched. CDR1 and CDR2 (germline): LNHNV, YYDKDF (reference sequence). CDR3 DNA sequence: TGTGCCACCAGCAGAGATCGTAACAGGGGACACGAGCAGTACTTC. It yields the protein CATSRDRNRGHEQYF.

The chain is built from TRBV27 and TRBJ1-5, with 9 bases matching TRBD1. The CDR3 runs 20 residues. Germline V gene lookup returns CDR1 MNHEY and CDR2 SMNVEV (reference sequence). V was pared by 6 bases and J by 1 base, with 19 bases of the junction left unmatched. The CDR3 sequence is CASSLLRDRVLRGSNQPQHF. DNA of the CDR3: TGTGCCAGCAGCTTACTCCGGGACAGGGTGCTGAGGGGGAGCAATCAGCCCCAGCATTTT.

The table lists this clone with a few counts. This sequence joins TRBV11-1 and TRBJ2-3; D ambiguous. Germline V lookup: CDR1 SGHAT, CDR2 FQDESV (reference sequence). This CDR3 has 14 amino acids. V lost 0 bases to trimming and J lost 5 bases, with 9 bases between them. CDR3 sequence (DNA): TGTGCCAGCAGCTTAGCGGTGTGGGTAGATACGCAGTATTTT. Residues: CASSLAVWVDTQYF.

There are a few counts of this clone. CDR3 nucleotide sequence: TGCAGCGCCGACCGCGGAGGGGACGAAGCTTTCTTT. This gives the protein CSADRGGDEAFF. This chain uses TRBV29-1 with TRBJ1-1; TRBD1 is a possible D gene (5 bases). Germline V gene sequence: CDR1 SQVTM, CDR2 ANQGSEA. V lost 7 bases, J lost 8 bases, and 17 bases lay in between. This CDR3 region has 12 residues.

The rearrangement links TRBV9 to TRBJ2-3; D is perhaps TRBD2 (6 bases). This CDR3 comprises 15 residues. The germline V gene encodes CDR1 SGDLS and CDR2 YYNGEE. Trimming left V 3 bases short and J 5 bases short, with 16 bases between. CDR3 residues: CASSAGTPAEDTQYF. DNA of the CDR3: TGTGCCAGCAGCGCCGGGACTCCCGCTGAAGATACGCAGTATTTT.

The chain couples TRBV30 to TRBJ2-7; TRBD2 might be the D (6 bases). The CDR3 runs 14 residues. CDR1 GTSNPN and CDR2 SVGIG come from the germline V gene (reference sequence). With 3 bases removed from V and 2 bases from J, the gap between germline ends came to 14 bases. The DNA of the CDR3 is TGTGCCTGGAGCACCGGGAGTTCCCCCTACGAGCAGTACTTC. This gives the protein CAWSTGSSPYEQYF.

This chain joins TRBV27 and TRBJ1-1; no clear D. Trimming pared 3 bases from V and 3 bases from J, leaving 8 bases between. There are 13 residues in the CDR3. Looked up from germline, CDR1 is MNHEY and CDR2 is SMNVEV (reference sequence). CDR3 in DNA: TGTGCCAGCAGTTTGAGGGAGGACACTGAAGCTTTCTTT. It encodes CASSLREDTEAFF.

In its sample, this clone was seen a few times. The J gene is TRBJ1-2, the V gene TRBV5-1; D is perhaps TRBD1 (6 bases). The CDR3 has 13 residues. Germline lookup yields CDR1 SGHRS and CDR2 YFSETQ. The V gene lost 9 bases and the J gene lost 2 bases, with 14 bases spanning the gap. The CDR3 sequence: CATRPGGNYGYTF. CDR3 DNA sequence: TGCGCCACCCGACCGGGGGGCAACTATGGCTACACCTTC.

The gene calls are TRBV5-1 and TRBJ2-7, with D perhaps being TRBD1 or TRBD2 (5 bases each). Germline CDR1 is SGHRS and CDR2 is YFSETQ. CDR3 length: 14 amino acids. The ends were cut back, 4 bases at V and 1 base at J, with 12 bases in the middle. The chain's CDR3 is CASSGDGLSYEQYF. For the CDR3, the DNA is TGCGCCAGCAGCGGGGACGGCTTGTCCTACGAGCAGTACTTC.

The genes are TRBV4-2 and TRBJ2-7, with D perhaps TRBD1 (6 bases). V dropped 7 bases and J dropped 3 bases, with 19 bases sitting between them. The CDR3 covers 15 residues. CDR1 and CDR2 from the germline V gene are LGHNA and YNFKEQ. The CDR3 sequence: CASNLMGAMDYEQYF. In DNA form, the CDR3 reads TGTGCCAGCAACCTCATGGGGGCAATGGACTACGAGCAGTACTTC.

The chain joins TRBV29-1 to TRBJ1-3, with D uncertain. The CDR3 is made up of 14 amino acids. CDR1 and CDR2 from the germline V gene are SQVTM and ANQGSEA. Trimming shortened V by 4 bases and J by 2 bases, and 12 bases separated the two germline ends. As DNA, the CDR3 is TGCAGCGTTGGTGATGCAGACGCTGGAAACACCATATATTTT. Protein sequence: CSVGDADAGNTIYF.

This chain joins TRBV19 and TRBJ1-1, with TRBD1 identical over 7 bases. After removal of 7 bases from V and 4 bases from J, the junction contained 6 bases not matched to a gene. Germline loops: CDR1 LNHDA, CDR2 SQIVND (reference sequence). The CDR3 runs 13 residues. The CDR3 protein is CASKNRGGTEAFF. DNA of the CDR3: TGTGCCAGTAAGAACAGGGGAGGCACTGAAGCTTTCTTT.

This chain uses TRBV6-5 with TRBJ2-1; perhaps TRBD1 as D (6 bases). Trimming pared 4 bases from V and 8 bases from J, leaving 15 bases between. This CDR3 has 14 residues. The germline V gene encodes CDR1 MNHEY and CDR2 SVGAGI. The CDR3 sequence: CASSFGQGTDEQFF. CDR3 nucleotides: TGTGCCAGCAGTTTCGGCCAGGGGACGGATGAGCAGTTCTTC.

This clone was counted between two and nine times. This sequence joins TRBV28 and TRBJ1-5; a weak D match, TRBD1 (6 bases). Germline V gene data show CDR1 as MDHEN and CDR2 as SYDVKM. The CDR3 is 13 residues long. Trimming removed 5 bases from V and 7 bases from J, with 12 bases in between. CDR3: CASSLRGVQPQHF. CDR3 DNA sequence: TGTGCCAGCAGTCTCAGGGGAGTACAGCCCCAGCATTTT.

The rearrangement joins TRBV2 to TRBJ2-7; TRBD1 agrees at 10 bases. Germline CDR1 and CDR2: SNHLY and FYNNEI. This CDR3 comprises 14 residues. V lost 4 bases to trimming and J lost 5 bases; unmatched junction nucleotides: 5. CDR3 DNA: TGTGCCAGCAGTGGGGGACAGGGGATTCACGAGCAGTACTTC. Translated, it gives CASSGGQGIHEQYF. Full variable domain (remainder filled in from reference TRBV2 and TRBJ2-7): EPEVTQTPSHQVTQMGQEVILRCVPISNHLYFYWYRQILGQKVEFLVSFYNNEISEKSEIFDDQFSVERPDGSNFTLKIRSTKLEDSAMYFCASSGGQGIHEQYFGPGTRLTVT.

The genes are TRBV4-2 and TRBJ2-1; 11 bases line up with TRBD2. This CDR3 region has 17 residues. J gave up 0 bases and V 4 bases, and 5 bases lay outside the gene matches. Germline CDR1 is LGHNA and CDR2 is YNFKEQ. The CDR3 loop is CASSRISGGDSYNEQFF. In DNA form, the CDR3 reads TGTGCCAGCAGCCGAATTAGCGGGGGGGACTCCTACAATGAGCAGTTCTTC.

The rearrangement uses TRBV7-9 and TRBJ1-2; 7 bases line up with TRBD1. The CDR3 loop spans 17 amino acids. Looked up from germline, CDR1 is SEHNR and CDR2 is FQNEAQ (reference sequence). V shed 1 base, J shed 1 base, and the junction held 9 bases outside the gene matches. The CDR3 nucleotides are TGTGCCAGCAGCTTAGAAGAGGGACAGAGCCTTAACTATGGCTACACCTTC. It codes for CASSLEEGQSLNYGYTF.

V and J are TRBV7-9 and TRBJ2-3; 7 positions agree with TRBD2. The CDR3 has 16 residues. V lost 10 bases and J lost 6; bases outside the gene matches: 19. CDR1 is SEHNR and CDR2 is FQNEAQ in the germline V gene (reference sequence). The CDR3 loop is CATQQGGDLFGDTQYF. As DNA, the CDR3 is TGTGCCACCCAGCAGGGAGGGGACTTATTCGGGGATACGCAGTATTTT.